These 9 T cell receptor beta chains came from one sample sequenced in a study of neurological immune-mediated disorders. TCRdb redid the calling of the 5' RACE reads with MiXCR, one entry per CDR3 protein. The repertoire has 20,000 to 30,000 distinct CDR3 sequences, 6.5% to 8% of them found once; the top ten carry 4.5% to 5%. The sequencing sample was made of PBMCs. The receptors here all came from a woman in her thirties or forties in good health.

There are many counts of this clonotype. The gene calls are TRBV3-1 and TRBJ2-1; D ambiguous. The CDR3 consists of 11 residues. V shed 0 bases and J shed 8 bases, with 2 bases lying between them. Germline assignment: CDR1 LGHDT and CDR2 YNNKEL (reference sequence). The CDR3 nucleotides read TGTGCCAGCAGCCAAGAGGATGAGCAGTTCTTC. It specifies CASSQEDEQFF.

This clonotype was seen ten or more times. CDR3 sequence: CASSRPGQNSPLHF. The CDR3 bases are TGTGCCAGCAGCCGACCGGGACAGAATTCACCCCTCCACTTT. The chain employs TRBV4-2 and TRBJ1-6; 7 bases are shared with TRBD1. CDR3 length: 14 amino acids. J gave up 7 bases and V 4 bases, and 4 bases lay outside the gene matches. Germline loops: CDR1 LGHNA, CDR2 YNFKEQ.

The sample holds many counts of this clonotype. The rearrangement joins TRBV20-1 to TRBJ2-1, with 9 bases lining up with TRBD2. Germline assignment: CDR1 DFQATT and CDR2 SNEGSKA (reference sequence). Trimming removed 0 bases from V and 9 bases from J; junction bases left unmatched: 9. This CDR3 has 15 amino acids. CDR3 sequence reads: CSAREWGSGSTEQFF. CDR3 bases: TGCAGTGCTAGAGAATGGGGTAGCGGGAGCACTGAGCAGTTCTTC.

This sequence joins TRBV6-5 and TRBJ2-7, with 7 bases that match TRBD1. In germline, CDR1 is MNHEY, CDR2 SVGAGI. After removal of 9 bases from V and 6 bases from J, the junction contained 8 bases not matched to a gene. This CDR3 is built from 12 residues. DNA of the CDR3: TGTGCCAGTACCCGACAGGGTAGCGAGCAGTACTTC. Its protein product is CASTRQGSEQYF.

This clonotype appeared many times. As DNA, the CDR3 is TGTGCCAGCAGTTACACGACAGGGTTTGGCTACGAGCAGTACTTC. It translates to CASSYTTGFGYEQYF. The J gene is TRBJ2-7, the V gene TRBV27; 7 nucleotides align to TRBD1. Trimming cost V 4 bases and J 3 bases; bases outside gene matches: 9. The CDR3 sequence is 15 residues long. Germline V gene data show CDR1 as MNHEY and CDR2 as SMNVEV (reference sequence).

This clonotype has ten or more counts. Germline and junction disagree at one end, which may indicate a read error. The chain employs TRBV20-1 and TRBJ2-1, with 11 bases aligning to TRBD2. The germline V gene encodes CDR1 DFQATT and CDR2 SNEGSKA (reference sequence). The CDR3 consists of 19 residues. CDR3 nucleotide sequence: TGCAGTGCTAGAGATCTAGCGGGAGGAGGGGGTCACGGGTACAGTGAGCAGTTCTTC. Residues: CSARDLAGGGGHGYSEQFF.

Many counts were recorded for this clonotype. The chain links TRBV9 to TRBJ2-2; 8 bases match TRBD2. The CDR3 is 17 amino acids. Losses at the gene ends were 5 bases for V and 2 bases for J; bases not matched to a gene: 11. CDR1 and CDR2 from the germline V gene are SGDLS and YYNGEE. The CDR3 DNA reads TGTGCCAGCAGTCCCCAGAGTAGCGGGGCAAACACCGGGGAGCTGTTTTTT. The encoded protein is CASSPQSSGANTGELFF.

This clonotype was picked up many times. J is TRBJ2-2 and V is TRBV4-1; 8 nucleotides agree with TRBD2. Per germline, CDR1 MGHRA and CDR2 YSYEKL. CDR3 length: 16 amino acids. Trimming took 2 bases from V and 5 from J; bases not matched to a gene: 7. Here the CDR3 DNA reads TGCGCCAGCAGCCAATCCGGGACTAGTGGTACCGGGGAGCTGTTTTTT. Translated, it gives CASSQSGTSGTGELFF.

This clonotype came up many times. V and J are TRBV6-2 or TRBV6-3 and TRBJ2-6, with D uncertain. The CDR3 is made up of 14 amino acids. Per germline, CDR1 MNHEY and CDR2 SVGEGT. Trimming took 4 bases from V and 0 from J, leaving 4 bases between them. CDR3: CASSWDSGANVLTF. CDR3 in DNA: TGTGCCAGCAGTTGGGACTCTGGGGCCAACGTCCTGACTTTC.